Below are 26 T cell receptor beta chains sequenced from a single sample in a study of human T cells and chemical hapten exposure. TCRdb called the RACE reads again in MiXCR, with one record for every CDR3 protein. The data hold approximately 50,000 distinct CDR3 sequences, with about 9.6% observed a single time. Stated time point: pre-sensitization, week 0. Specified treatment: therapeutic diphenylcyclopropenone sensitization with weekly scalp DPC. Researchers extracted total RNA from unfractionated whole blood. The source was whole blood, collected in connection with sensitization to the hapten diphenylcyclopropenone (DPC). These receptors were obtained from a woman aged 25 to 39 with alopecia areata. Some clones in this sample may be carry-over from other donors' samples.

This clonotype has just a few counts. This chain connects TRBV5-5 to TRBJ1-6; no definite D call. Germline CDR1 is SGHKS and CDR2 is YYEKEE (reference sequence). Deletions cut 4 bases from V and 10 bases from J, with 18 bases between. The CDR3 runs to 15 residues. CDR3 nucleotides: TGTGCCAGCAGCCAGGAGCGGCAGGAATTATCACCCCTCCACTTT. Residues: CASSQERQELSPLHF.

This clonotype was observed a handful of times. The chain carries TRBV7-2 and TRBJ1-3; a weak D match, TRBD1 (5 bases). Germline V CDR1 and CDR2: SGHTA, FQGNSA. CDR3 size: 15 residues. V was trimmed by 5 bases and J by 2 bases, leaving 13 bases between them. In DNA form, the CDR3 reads TGTGCCAGCAGCCGGGGGGTGACCCCTGGAAACACCATATATTTT. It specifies CASSRGVTPGNTIYF.

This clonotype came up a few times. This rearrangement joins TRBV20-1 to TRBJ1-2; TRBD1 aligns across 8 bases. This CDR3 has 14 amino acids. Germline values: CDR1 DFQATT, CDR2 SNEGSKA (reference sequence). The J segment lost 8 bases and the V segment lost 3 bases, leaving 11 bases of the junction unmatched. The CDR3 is CSASIGRTGTGYTF. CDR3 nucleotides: TGCAGTGCTAGTATAGGAAGGACAGGGACCGGCTACACCTTC.

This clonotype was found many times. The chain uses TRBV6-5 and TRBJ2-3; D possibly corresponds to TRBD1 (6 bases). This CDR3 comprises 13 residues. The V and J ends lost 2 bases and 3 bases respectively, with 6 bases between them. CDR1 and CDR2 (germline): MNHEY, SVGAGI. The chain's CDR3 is CASSYRGTDTQYF. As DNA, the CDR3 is TGTGCCAGCAGTTACAGGGGGACAGATACGCAGTATTTT.

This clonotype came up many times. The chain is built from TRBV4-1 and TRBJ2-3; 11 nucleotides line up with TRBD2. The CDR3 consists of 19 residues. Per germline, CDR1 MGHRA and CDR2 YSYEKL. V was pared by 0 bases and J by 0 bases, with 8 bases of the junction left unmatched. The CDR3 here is CASSQDPLAGGTSTDTQYF. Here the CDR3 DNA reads TGCGCCAGCAGCCAAGATCCCCTAGCGGGGGGCACTAGCACAGATACGCAGTATTTT.

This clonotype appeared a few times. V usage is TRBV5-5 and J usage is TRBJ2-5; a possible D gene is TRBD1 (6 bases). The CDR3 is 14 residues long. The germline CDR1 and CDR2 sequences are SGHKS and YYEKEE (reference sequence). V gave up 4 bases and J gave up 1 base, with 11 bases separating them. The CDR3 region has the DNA TGTGCCAGCAGCGGCCGGGACACCCAAGAGACCCAGTACTTC. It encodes CASSGRDTQETQYF.

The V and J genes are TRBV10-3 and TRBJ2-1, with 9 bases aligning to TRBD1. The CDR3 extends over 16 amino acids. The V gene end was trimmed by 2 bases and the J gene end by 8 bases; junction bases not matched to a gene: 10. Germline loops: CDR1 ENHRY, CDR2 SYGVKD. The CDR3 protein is CAISEPDRGILDEQFF. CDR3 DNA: TGTGCCATCAGTGAGCCGGACAGGGGCATATTGGATGAGCAGTTCTTC.

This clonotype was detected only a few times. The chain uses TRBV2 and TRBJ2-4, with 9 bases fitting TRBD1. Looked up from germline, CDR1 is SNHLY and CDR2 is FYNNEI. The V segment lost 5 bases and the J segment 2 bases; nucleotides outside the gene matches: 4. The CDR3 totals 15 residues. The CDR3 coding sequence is TGTGCCAGCAGTCGGGACAGGGCCCCCAAAAACATTCAGTACTTC. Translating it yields CASSRDRAPKNIQYF. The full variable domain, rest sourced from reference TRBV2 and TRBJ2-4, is EPEVTQTPSHQVTQMGQEVILRCVPISNHLYFYWYRQILGQKVEFLVSFYNNEISEKSEIFDDQFSVERPDGSNFTLKIRSTKLEDSAMYFCASSRDRAPKNIQYFGAGTRLSVL.

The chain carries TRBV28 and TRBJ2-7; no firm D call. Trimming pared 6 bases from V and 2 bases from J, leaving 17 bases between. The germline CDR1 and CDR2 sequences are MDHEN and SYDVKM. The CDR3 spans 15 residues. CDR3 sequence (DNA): TGTGCCAGCAGCCCCGGTGGCCGTATACCCTACGAGCAGTACTTC. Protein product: CASSPGGRIPYEQYF.

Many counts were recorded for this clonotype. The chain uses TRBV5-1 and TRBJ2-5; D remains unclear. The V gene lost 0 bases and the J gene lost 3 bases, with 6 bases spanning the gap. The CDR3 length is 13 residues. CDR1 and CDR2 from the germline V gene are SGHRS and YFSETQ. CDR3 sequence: CASSLAAEETQYF. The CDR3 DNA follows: TGCGCCAGCAGCTTGGCGGCGGAAGAGACCCAGTACTTC.

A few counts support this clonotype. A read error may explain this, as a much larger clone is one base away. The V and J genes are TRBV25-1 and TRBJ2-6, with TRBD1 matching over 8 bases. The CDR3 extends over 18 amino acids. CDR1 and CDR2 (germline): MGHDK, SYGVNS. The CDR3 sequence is CASSAEGQASSGANVLNF. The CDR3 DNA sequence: TGTGCCAGCAGCGCGGAGGGACAGGCGAGCTCTGGGGCCAACGTCCTGAATTTC.

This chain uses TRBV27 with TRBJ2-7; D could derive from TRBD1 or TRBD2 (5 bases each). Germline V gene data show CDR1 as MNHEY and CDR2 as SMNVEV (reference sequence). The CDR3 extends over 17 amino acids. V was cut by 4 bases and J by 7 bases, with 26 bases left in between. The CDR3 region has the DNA TGTGCCAGCAGTTCTATGCCCGAGGGGCCAGGGTCTAGGGAGCAGTACTTC. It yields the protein CASSSMPEGPGSREQYF.

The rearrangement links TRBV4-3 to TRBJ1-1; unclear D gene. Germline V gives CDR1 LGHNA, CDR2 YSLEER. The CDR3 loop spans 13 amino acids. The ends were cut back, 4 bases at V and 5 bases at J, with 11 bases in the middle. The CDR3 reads CASSRREGTEAFF. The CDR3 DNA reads TGCGCCAGCAGCCGGCGCGAGGGTACTGAAGCTTTCTTT.

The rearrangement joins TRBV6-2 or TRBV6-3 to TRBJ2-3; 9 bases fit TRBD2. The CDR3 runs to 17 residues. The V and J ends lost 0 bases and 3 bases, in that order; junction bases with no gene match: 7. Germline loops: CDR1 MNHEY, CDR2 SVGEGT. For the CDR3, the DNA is TGTGCCAGCAGTTACTCGAGGTTTCTAGCGGGAACAGATACGCAGTATTTT. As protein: CASSYSRFLAGTDTQYF.

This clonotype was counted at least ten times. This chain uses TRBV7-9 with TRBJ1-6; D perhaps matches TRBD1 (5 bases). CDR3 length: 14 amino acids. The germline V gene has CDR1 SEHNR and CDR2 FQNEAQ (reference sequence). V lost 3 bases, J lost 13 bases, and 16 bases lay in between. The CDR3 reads CASSFDRTPAPLHF. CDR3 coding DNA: TGTGCCAGCAGCTTTGACAGAACCCCGGCGCCCCTCCACTTT.

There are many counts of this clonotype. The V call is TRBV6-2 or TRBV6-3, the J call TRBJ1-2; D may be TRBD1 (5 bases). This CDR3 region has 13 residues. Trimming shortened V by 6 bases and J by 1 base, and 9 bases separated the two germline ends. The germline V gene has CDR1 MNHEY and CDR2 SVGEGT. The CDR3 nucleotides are TGTGCCAGCAGCCAGGGTCTTAACTATGGCTACACCTTC. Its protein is CASSQGLNYGYTF.

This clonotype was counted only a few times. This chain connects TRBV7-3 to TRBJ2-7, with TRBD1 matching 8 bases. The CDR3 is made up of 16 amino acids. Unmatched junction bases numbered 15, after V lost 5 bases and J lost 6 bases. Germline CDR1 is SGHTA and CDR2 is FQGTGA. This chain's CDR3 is CASSQTAAGGLREQYF. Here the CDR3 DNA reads TGTGCCAGCAGCCAAACAGCGGCAGGGGGCTTACGCGAGCAGTACTTC. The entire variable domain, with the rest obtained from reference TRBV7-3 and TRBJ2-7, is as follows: GAGVSQTPSNKVTEKGKYVELRCDPISGHTALYWYRQSLGQGPEFLIYFQGTGAADDSGLPNDRFFAVRPEGSVSTLKIQRTERGDSAVYLCASSQTAAGGLREQYFGPGTRLTVT.

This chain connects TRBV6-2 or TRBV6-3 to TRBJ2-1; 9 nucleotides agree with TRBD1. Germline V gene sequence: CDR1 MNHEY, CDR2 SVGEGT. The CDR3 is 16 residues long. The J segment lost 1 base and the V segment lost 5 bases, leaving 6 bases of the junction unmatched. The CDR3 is CASSIFGTGSYNEQFF. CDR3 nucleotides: TGTGCCAGCAGTATTTTCGGGACAGGGTCCTACAATGAGCAGTTCTTC.

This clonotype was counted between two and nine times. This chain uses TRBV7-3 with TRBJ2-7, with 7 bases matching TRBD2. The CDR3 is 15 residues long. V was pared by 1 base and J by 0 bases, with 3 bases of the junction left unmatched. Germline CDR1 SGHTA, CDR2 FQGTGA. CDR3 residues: CASSLRAGPSYEQYF. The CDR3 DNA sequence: TGTGCCAGCAGCTTAAGAGCGGGGCCCTCCTACGAGCAGTACTTC.

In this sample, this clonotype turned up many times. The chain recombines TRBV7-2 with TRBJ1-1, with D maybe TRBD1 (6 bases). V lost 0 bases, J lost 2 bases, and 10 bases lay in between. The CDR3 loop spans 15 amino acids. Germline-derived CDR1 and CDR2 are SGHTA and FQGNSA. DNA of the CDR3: TGTGCCAGCAGCTTAGCAGGACAGCGAAACACTGAAGCTTTCTTT. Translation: CASSLAGQRNTEAFF.

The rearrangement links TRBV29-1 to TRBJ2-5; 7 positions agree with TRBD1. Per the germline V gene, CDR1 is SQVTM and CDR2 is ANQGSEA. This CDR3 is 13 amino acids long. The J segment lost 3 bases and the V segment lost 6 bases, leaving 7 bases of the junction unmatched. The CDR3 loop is CSVERQGEETQYF. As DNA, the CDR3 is TGCAGCGTCGAAAGACAGGGAGAAGAGACCCAGTACTTC.

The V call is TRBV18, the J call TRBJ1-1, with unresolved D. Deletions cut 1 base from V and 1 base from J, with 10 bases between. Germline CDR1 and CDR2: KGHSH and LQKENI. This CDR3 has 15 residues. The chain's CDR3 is CASSPQEGWNTEAFF. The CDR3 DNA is TGTGCCAGCTCACCACAGGAGGGCTGGAACACTGAAGCTTTCTTT.

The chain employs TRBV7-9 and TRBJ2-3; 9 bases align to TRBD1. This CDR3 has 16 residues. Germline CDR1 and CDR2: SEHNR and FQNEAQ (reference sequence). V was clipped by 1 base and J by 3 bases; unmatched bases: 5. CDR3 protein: CASSLETGGGTDTQYF. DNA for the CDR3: TGTGCCAGCAGCTTAGAGACAGGGGGTGGTACAGATACGCAGTATTTT.

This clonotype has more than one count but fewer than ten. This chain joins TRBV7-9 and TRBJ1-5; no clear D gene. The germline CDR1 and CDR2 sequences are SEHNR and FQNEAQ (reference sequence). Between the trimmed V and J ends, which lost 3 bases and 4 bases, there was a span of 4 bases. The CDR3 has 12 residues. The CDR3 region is CASSLENQPQHF. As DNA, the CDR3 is TGTGCCAGCAGCTTGGAGAATCAGCCCCAGCATTTT.

In DNA, the CDR3 is TGTGCCAGCAGCCCTCGGGACTGGAATGAGCAGTTCTTC. Protein sequence: CASSPRDWNEQFF. This chain joins TRBV7-2 and TRBJ2-1; tentative D call: TRBD2 (6 bases). With 5 bases removed from V and 7 bases from J, the gap between germline ends came to 12 bases. Germline assignment: CDR1 SGHTA and CDR2 FQGNSA. CDR3 length: 13 amino acids.

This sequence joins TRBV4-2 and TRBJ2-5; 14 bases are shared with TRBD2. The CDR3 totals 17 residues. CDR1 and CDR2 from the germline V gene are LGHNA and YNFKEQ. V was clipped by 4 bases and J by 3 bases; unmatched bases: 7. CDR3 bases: TGTGCCAGCAGCCCTGGGACTAGCGGGGGCCCGGAAGAGACCCAGTACTTC. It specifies CASSPGTSGGPEETQYF.